The 30 T cell receptor beta chains in this list originate from one sample, sequenced in a study of T cells in Graves' hyperthyroidism and ophthalmopathy. TCR beta CDR3 region amplification was performed from RNA transcripts. Initially, a first-round RT-PCR of the TCR CDR3 employed the HTBI primer set. Each CDR3 protein gets one entry after TCRdb re-called the multiplex PCR reads with MiXCR. The table records hundreds of thousands of distinct CDR3 sequences, 14% of them present only once. The specimen was blood. These receptors all stem from a woman between 18 and 29 years old with Graves' hyperthyroidism.

Notes on this clonotype: Here the CDR3 omits its conserved ending phenylalanine or tryptophan, so a read error is the likely source. The V call is TRBV11-2, the J call TRBJ2-4; either TRBD1 or TRBD2 may fit D (5 bases each). Germline values: CDR1 SGHAT, CDR2 FQNNGV. The V and J ends lost 5 bases and 1 base respectively, with 18 bases between them. The CDR3 is 17 residues long. This chain's CDR3 is CASSPLGVIAAKNIQYS. Written as DNA, the CDR3 is TGTGCCAGCAGCCCTTTAGGGGTAATAGCGGCCAAAAACATTCAGTACTCC.

This clonotype was seen many times. This chain links TRBV30 with TRBJ2-7, with D perhaps assigned TRBD1 or TRBD2 (5 bases each). The CDR3 spans 13 residues. The V and J ends lost 5 bases and 3 bases respectively, with 14 bases between them. Per germline, CDR1 GTSNPN and CDR2 SVGIG (reference sequence). The CDR3 nucleotides are TGTGCCTGGGCCGAGGGGCACTACTACGAGCAGTACTTC. Its protein product is CAWAEGHYYEQYF.

The rearrangement links TRBV29-1 to TRBJ2-7; D may match TRBD1 or TRBD2 (5 bases each). In germline, CDR1 is SQVTM, CDR2 ANQGSEA. V lost 2 bases and J lost 3, with 11 bases in between. CDR3 length: 13 amino acids. In DNA, the CDR3 is TGCAGCGTTGAATCAGGGACCGACTACGAGCAGTACTTC. This encodes CSVESGTDYEQYF.

This clonotype was observed a few times. V gene TRBV4-3 combines with J gene TRBJ2-1; 11 bases map to TRBD2. The trim removed 4 bases at V and 0 bases at J, leaving 11 bases unmatched. CDR1 and CDR2 (germline): LGHNA, YSLEER. This CDR3 comprises 19 residues. CDR3 in amino acids: CASSLTSLAGGTSYNEQFF. The CDR3 nucleotides read TGCGCCAGCAGCCTAACTTCCCTAGCGGGAGGCACCTCCTACAATGAGCAGTTCTTC.

At least ten counts were recorded for this clonotype. This chain uses TRBV27 with TRBJ1-1, with 9 nucleotides matching TRBD1. The CDR3 spans 15 residues. Unmatched junction bases numbered 3, after V lost 4 bases and J lost 0 bases. Germline-derived CDR1 and CDR2 are MNHEY and SMNVEV (reference sequence). CDR3 in DNA: TGTGCCAGCAGTTGGGGGGACAGGGTGAACACTGAAGCTTTCTTT. Amino acid sequence: CASSWGDRVNTEAFF.

The sample holds many counts of this clonotype. V and J are TRBV20-1 and TRBJ2-1; 8 bases line up with TRBD2. The CDR3 has 16 residues. V lost 1 base, J lost 0 bases, and 5 bases stayed unmatched. CDR1 DFQATT and CDR2 SNEGSKA come from the germline V gene (reference sequence). The CDR3 DNA sequence: TGCAGTGCTAGAGTCCGGGAGGGCCTCTCCTACAATGAGCAGTTCTTC. Translated, it gives CSARVREGLSYNEQFF.

This clonotype was detected only a few times. The chain recombines TRBV27 with TRBJ2-3; D gene uncertain. CDR3 length equals 16 residues. Germline lookup yields CDR1 MNHEY and CDR2 SMNVEV (reference sequence). V shed 2 bases and J shed 0 bases, with 12 bases lying between them. Here the CDR3 reads CASSLRLDRSTDTQYF. The CDR3 DNA follows: TGTGCCAGCAGTTTAAGGCTTGATCGAAGCACAGATACGCAGTATTTT.

This clonotype was counted at least ten times. The chain couples TRBV28 to TRBJ2-2; no clear D gene. Trimming pared 4 bases from V and 4 bases from J, leaving 13 bases between. Germline V lookup: CDR1 MDHEN, CDR2 SYDVKM. The length of the CDR3 is 15 residues. The DNA of the CDR3 is TGTGCCAGCAGTTCTTCCGGGCGAGGCACCGGGGAGCTGTTTTTT. Translating it yields CASSSSGRGTGELFF.

This clonotype was picked up many times. This sequence joins TRBV20-1 and TRBJ1-1, with a tentative D call TRBD1 (6 bases). Trimming removed 8 bases at V and 4 bases at J, with 17 bases between. The CDR3 sequence is 13 residues long. Germline assignment: CDR1 DFQATT and CDR2 SNEGSKA (reference sequence). The CDR3 region is CSPGAPKRTEAFF. In DNA form, the CDR3 reads TGCAGTCCGGGGGCCCCAAAACGCACTGAAGCTTTCTTT.

This clonotype was observed at least ten times. The V and J genes are TRBV11-1 and TRBJ2-3; TRBD1 matches at 7 bases. V was clipped by 1 base and J by 4 bases; unmatched bases: 5. The CDR3 length is 15 residues. CDR1 is SGHAT, CDR2 FQDESV, per germline (reference sequence). The CDR3 region has the DNA TGTGCCAGCAGCTTAGGACAGGGCCACCCAGATACGCAGTATTTT. It translates to CASSLGQGHPDTQYF.

Many counts were recorded for this clonotype. The J gene is TRBJ2-5, the V gene TRBV2; no reliable D call. Germline V gives CDR1 SNHLY, CDR2 FYNNEI. CDR3 length equals 13 residues. Trimming removed 0 bases at V and 10 bases at J, with 12 bases between. Here the CDR3 DNA reads TGTGCCAGCAGTGAAGCGCTTCTGGGTATCCAGTACTTC. Translation: CASSEALLGIQYF.

Only a few counts were recorded for this clonotype. The chain is built from TRBV6-1 and TRBJ1-4, with TRBD1 matching 7 bases. Germline values: CDR1 MNHNS, CDR2 SASEGT. The CDR3 is made up of 16 amino acids. Trimming at V came to 5 bases and at J to 8 bases, leaving 14 bases not matched to a gene. CDR3 region: CASSTGQVVRAEKLFF. DNA of the CDR3: TGTGCCAGCAGTACAGGACAGGTGGTCAGGGCAGAAAAACTGTTTTTT.

There are a few counts of this clonotype. This chain uses TRBV3-1 with TRBJ1-2; tentative D call: TRBD1 (5 bases). Per the germline V gene, CDR1 is LGHDT and CDR2 is YNNKEL (reference sequence). The CDR3 consists of 13 residues. Trimming cost V 0 bases and J 12 bases, with 14 bases left between them. The CDR3 DNA reads TGTGCCAGCAGCCAAGATCTTGGACGGGGGAACACCTTC. It codes for CASSQDLGRGNTF.

Ten or more counts support this clonotype. CDR3 residues: CASSSGLGSYNEQFF. CDR3 sequence (DNA): TGTGCCAGCAGCTCGGGACTAGGGTCCTACAATGAGCAGTTCTTC. The chain combines TRBV11-2 with TRBJ2-1; 8 nucleotides agree with TRBD2. The ends lost 4 bases at V and 1 base at J; junction bases unmatched: 3. CDR1 SGHAT and CDR2 FQNNGV come from the germline V gene. The length of the CDR3 is 15 residues. The entire variable domain, with the rest obtained from reference TRBV11-2 and TRBJ2-1, is as follows: EAGVAQSPRYKIIEKRQSVAFWCNPISGHATLYWYQQILGQGPKLLIQFQNNGVVDDSQLPKDRFSAERLKGVDSTLKIQPAKLEDSAVYLCASSSGLGSYNEQFFGPGTRLTVL.

The chain couples TRBV20-1 to TRBJ2-1; TRBD2 matches 7 bases. The CDR3 loop spans 15 amino acids. The trim removed 0 bases at V and 8 bases at J, leaving 10 bases unmatched. Germline V CDR1 and CDR2: DFQATT, SNEGSKA (reference sequence). The CDR3 loop reads CSARDPGGRGDEQFF. In DNA, the CDR3 is TGCAGTGCTAGAGATCCCGGGGGGAGGGGCGATGAGCAGTTCTTC.

This clonotype turned up a few times. The chain recombines TRBV20-1 with TRBJ2-3; 7 bases are shared with TRBD2. V shed 0 bases and J 4 bases; nucleotides not matched to a gene: 16. Germline-derived CDR1 and CDR2 are DFQATT and SNEGSKA (reference sequence). The CDR3 covers 18 residues. The CDR3 nucleotides read TGCAGTGCTAGAGACCTGCCCTCTAGTGGGAGGGATGCAGATACGCAGTATTTT. Its translation: CSARDLPSSGRDADTQYF.

A few counts support this clonotype. The V gene is TRBV28, the J gene TRBJ2-1; TRBD1 matches at 8 bases. The CDR3 length is 15 residues. Germline V gene sequence: CDR1 MDHEN, CDR2 SYDVKM. V shed 8 bases and J 6 bases; nucleotides not matched to a gene: 12. CDR3 loop: CASHPWAGGCNEQFF. Written as DNA, the CDR3 is TGTGCCAGCCACCCGTGGGCAGGGGGCTGCAATGAGCAGTTCTTC.

This clonotype was observed a handful of times. V is TRBV4-1 and J is TRBJ2-7; D is uncertain. CDR3 length: 15 amino acids. Trimming removed 0 bases from V and 2 bases from J, with 11 bases in between. CDR1 MGHRA and CDR2 YSYEKL come from the germline V gene. The CDR3, as DNA: TGCGCCAGCAGCCAAGAGCGTCCAGGTCCCTACGAGCAGTACTTC. Protein sequence: CASSQERPGPYEQYF.

This clonotype was recorded a few times. The chain couples TRBV20-1 to TRBJ2-7; D not certain. Germline V gives CDR1 DFQATT, CDR2 SNEGSKA (reference sequence). The V end was cut by 5 bases, the J end by 3 bases, with 14 bases between. The CDR3 totals 13 residues. The CDR3 nucleotides read TGCAGTGCTCATAAGCCATCGGACTACGAGCAGTACTTC. It is translated as CSAHKPSDYEQYF.

This clonotype was observed at least ten times. The chain combines TRBV28 with TRBJ1-2; D perhaps matches TRBD1 (5 bases). The CDR3 consists of 12 residues. Germline V gene sequence: CDR1 MDHEN, CDR2 SYDVKM. V gave up 7 bases and J gave up 4 bases, with 10 bases separating them. CDR3 coding DNA: TGTGCCAGCACCCCGGGACTCTATGGCTACACCTTC. Amino acids: CASTPGLYGYTF.

This clonotype occurred many times. This rearrangement joins TRBV10-3 to TRBJ1-2; tentatively, D is TRBD1 (6 bases). V was trimmed by 9 bases and J by 8 bases, leaving 19 bases between them. Per the germline V gene, CDR1 is ENHRY and CDR2 is SYGVKD. This CDR3 comprises 13 residues. As DNA, the CDR3 is TGTGCCATGCACGACTCGGGGGCGAGGGGCTACACCTTC. Translating gives CAMHDSGARGYTF.

This clonotype was seen at least ten times. The rearrangement links TRBV12-3 or TRBV12-4 to TRBJ2-1; 7 positions agree with TRBD1. This CDR3 contains 16 residues. Unmatched junction bases numbered 10, after V lost 6 bases and J lost 2 bases. CDR3 in DNA: TGTGCCAGCAGCCGGACCGGGACAGCAACCTACAATGAGCAGTTCTTC. Protein product: CASSRTGTATYNEQFF.

Regarding this clonotype: The junction shows a germline mismatch at one end, possibly a read error. The chain links TRBV12-3 or TRBV12-4 to TRBJ1-5; maybe TRBD1 (5 bases). The CDR3 extends over 16 amino acids. The CDR3 spells CASSPDSGKVNQPQHF. CDR3 nucleotide sequence: TGCGCCAGCAGCCCGGACTCAGGGAAGGTGAATCAGCCCCAGCATTTT.

This clonotype was seen repeatedly, ten times or more. The V gene is TRBV18, the J gene TRBJ2-7; D might be TRBD1 (7 bases). The germline V and J ends were trimmed by 2 bases and 6 bases, with 20 bases remaining between them. CDR1 KGHSH and CDR2 LQKENI come from the germline V gene. The CDR3 consists of 16 residues. DNA for the CDR3: TGTGCCAGCTCACCAAGAATGGGACAGCGGGCCATCGAGCAGTACTTC. Translating gives CASSPRMGQRAIEQYF.

In this sample, this clonotype turned up many times. V gene TRBV6-6 combines with J gene TRBJ1-2; D not resolved. Germline V gene sequence: CDR1 MNHNY, CDR2 SVGAGI (reference sequence). The V end lost 0 bases, the J end lost 6 bases, and 11 bases lay between the germline ends. The CDR3 consists of 14 residues. In DNA form, the CDR3 reads TGTGCCAGCAGTTACTCCTCCGGTGGACATGGCTACACCTTC. Protein: CASSYSSGGHGYTF.

V and J are TRBV29-1 and TRBJ1-1; possibly TRBD1 for D (5 bases). There are 12 residues in the CDR3. V was clipped by 2 bases and J by 2 bases, with 6 bases between them. CDR1 and CDR2 from the germline V gene are SQVTM and ANQGSEA. CDR3 sequence reads: CSVEQGNTEAFF. The CDR3 nucleotides are TGCAGCGTTGAACAGGGTAACACTGAAGCTTTCTTT.

The chain couples TRBV29-1 to TRBJ1-1; 9 bases are shared with TRBD1. The germline V gene has CDR1 SQVTM and CDR2 ANQGSEA. This CDR3 spans 15 amino acids. Trimming cost V 6 bases and J 4 bases; bases outside gene matches: 12. The CDR3 nucleotides are TGCAGCGTCCGACGGGTGACAGGGGGAGGCACTGAAGCTTTCTTT. Translated: CSVRRVTGGGTEAFF.

In this sample, this clonotype turned up many times. The chain recombines TRBV7-9 with TRBJ2-5; D call uncertain. V lost 1 base and J 3 bases, leaving 6 bases between the germline ends. This CDR3 is built from 13 residues. Germline CDR1 is SEHNR and CDR2 is FQNEAQ (reference sequence). CDR3: CASSLGLEETQYF. The CDR3 DNA is TGTGCCAGCAGCTTAGGTCTTGAAGAGACCCAGTACTTC.

The table lists this clonotype with a few counts. The V and J genes are TRBV14 and TRBJ1-6; TRBD1 matches 8 bases. The germline CDR1 and CDR2 sequences are SGHDN and FVKESK. V lost 5 bases to trimming and J lost 14 bases; unmatched junction nucleotides: 8. The CDR3 has 13 residues. CDR3: CASSYGQGRTLHF. The CDR3 nucleotides are TGTGCCAGCAGCTATGGACAGGGCAGGACCCTCCACTTT.

The table lists this clonotype with a few counts. V gene TRBV30 combines with J gene TRBJ1-2, with D unresolved. The CDR3 totals 11 residues. The V gene's germline CDR1 is GTSNPN and CDR2 SVGIG (reference sequence). Trimming removed 2 bases at V and 7 bases at J, with 8 bases between. Written as DNA, the CDR3 is TGTGCCTGGAGTAGCAATGGTGGCTACACCTTC. This translates into CAWSSNGGYTF.